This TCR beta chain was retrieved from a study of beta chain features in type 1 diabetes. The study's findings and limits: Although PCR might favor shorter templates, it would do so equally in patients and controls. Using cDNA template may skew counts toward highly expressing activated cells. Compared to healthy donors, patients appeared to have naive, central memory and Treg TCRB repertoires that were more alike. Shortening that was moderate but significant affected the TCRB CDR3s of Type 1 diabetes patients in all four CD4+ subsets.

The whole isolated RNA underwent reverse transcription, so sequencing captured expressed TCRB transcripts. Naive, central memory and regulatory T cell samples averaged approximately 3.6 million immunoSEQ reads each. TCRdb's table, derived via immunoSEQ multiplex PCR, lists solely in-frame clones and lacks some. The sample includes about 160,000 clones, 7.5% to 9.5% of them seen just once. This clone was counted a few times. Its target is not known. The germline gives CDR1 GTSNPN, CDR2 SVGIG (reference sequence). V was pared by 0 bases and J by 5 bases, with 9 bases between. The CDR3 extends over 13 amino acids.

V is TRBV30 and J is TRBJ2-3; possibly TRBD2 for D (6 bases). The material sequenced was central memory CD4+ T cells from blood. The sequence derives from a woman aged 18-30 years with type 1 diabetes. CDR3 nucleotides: TGTGCCTGGAGTGTCGGGAGTGGAGATACGCAGTATTTT. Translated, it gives CAWSVGSGDTQYF.